A single sample is the source of the 16 T cell receptor beta chains below, sequenced in a study of blood T cell repertoires in COVID-19. Clones were read by immunoSEQ multiplex PCR, and TCRdb kept only the in-frame ones, dropping some. In the table there are approximately 300,000 clones, about 80% of which are singletons. The sequencing sample was made of peripheral blood. The source is a person aged 70 to 85 with COVID-19, enrolled during active disease.

The rearrangement uses TRBV19 and TRBJ2-7; the D gene is possibly TRBD2 (5 bases). Trimming cost V 7 bases and J 3 bases, with 10 bases left between them. The CDR3 totals 12 residues. In germline, CDR1 is LNHDA, CDR2 SQIVND (reference sequence). CDR3 in amino acids: CASKSSGYEQYF. CDR3 coding DNA: TGTGCCAGTAAATCCAGCGGCTACGAGCAGTACTTC.

This rearrangement joins TRBV11-1 to TRBJ1-3; tentative D call: TRBD1 (6 bases). V dropped 5 bases and J dropped 2 bases, with 10 bases sitting between them. Germline CDR1 reads SGHAT; CDR2 reads FQDESV (reference sequence). The CDR3 is 14 residues long. The CDR3 sequence is CASSPRTAGNTIYF. The CDR3 DNA is TGTGCCAGCAGCCCGAGGACAGCTGGAAACACCATATATTTT.

V gene TRBV10-3 combines with J gene TRBJ1-1; a possible D gene is TRBD1 (6 bases). The CDR3 covers 13 residues. CDR1 is ENHRY and CDR2 is SYGVKD in the germline V gene. V shed 6 bases and J shed 2 bases, with 10 bases lying between them. The CDR3 loop reads CAISRDTNTEAFF. The CDR3 DNA follows: TGTGCCATCAGCCGGGACACCAACACTGAAGCTTTCTTT.

The table lists this clone with a count of one. The genes are TRBV13 and TRBJ2-6; 7 positions match TRBD1. Per the germline V gene, CDR1 is PRHDT and CDR2 is FYEKMQ (reference sequence). The CDR3 runs to 19 residues. The ends lost 5 bases at V and 0 bases at J; junction bases unmatched: 13. The CDR3 loop is CASSIVDRLKGSGANVLTF. In nucleotides, the CDR3 is TGTGCCAGCAGCATCGTGGACAGGCTGAAGGGCTCTGGGGCCAACGTCCTGACTTTC.

This chain joins TRBV6-2 or TRBV6-3 and TRBJ2-1, with 7 bases aligning to TRBD2. The CDR3 covers 14 residues. The germline CDR1 and CDR2 sequences are MNHEY and SVGEGT. V lost 2 bases and J lost 2; bases outside the gene matches: 0. This CDR3 reads CASSYGGAYNEQFF. CDR3 sequence (DNA): TGTGCCAGCAGTTACGGGGGGGCCTACAATGAGCAGTTCTTC.

This rearrangement joins TRBV6-5 to TRBJ1-2, with 8 bases aligning to TRBD1. V was pared by 6 bases and J by 6 bases, with 3 bases of the junction left unmatched. This CDR3 contains 12 residues. Germline CDR1 MNHEY, CDR2 SVGAGI. The CDR3 DNA is TGTGCCAGCAGCCTGACAGGGGATGGCTACACCTTC. Translation: CASSLTGDGYTF.

The chain uses TRBV7-3 and TRBJ1-1; weak D call: TRBD1 (6 bases). Germline V CDR1 and CDR2: SGHTA, FQGTGA. The germline V and J ends were trimmed by 5 bases and 7 bases, with 14 bases remaining between them. The CDR3 runs to 13 residues. CDR3 nucleotides: TGTGCCAGCAGCGCCGCCGGGACAAGTGAAGCTTTCTTT. This translates into CASSAAGTSEAFF.

The chain uses TRBV4-3 and TRBJ2-7, with 8 bases that match TRBD1. The CDR3 runs 15 residues. The germline V gene has CDR1 LGHNA and CDR2 YSLEER. The junction had 4 bases not matched to a gene; V was cut back by 3 bases and J by 0 bases. In DNA, the CDR3 is TGCGCCAGCAGCCACAGACAGGGGAACTCCTACGAGCAGTACTTC. It codes for CASSHRQGNSYEQYF.

This clone was picked up one time. The V and J genes are TRBV21-1 and TRBJ2-5; the D segment call TRBD1 is taken from the table without a DNA check. TRBV21-1 is an annotated pseudogene. This CDR3 is built from 19 residues. CDR3 sequence: CASSKRKVLGQPYQETQYF. The CDR3, as DNA: TGTGCCAGCAGCAAACGGAAGGTATTGGGACAGCCTTACCAAGAGACCCAGTACTTC.

This clone has just a few counts. This sequence joins TRBV4-2 and TRBJ2-1, with 16 bases identical to TRBD2. J was trimmed by 9 bases and V by 3 bases; bases with no gene match: 5. Germline CDR1 LGHNA, CDR2 YNFKEQ. This CDR3 is built from 16 residues. The CDR3 protein is CASSQGLAGGHSEQFF. The CDR3 DNA reads as TGTGCCAGCAGCCAGGGACTAGCGGGAGGGCATAGTGAGCAGTTCTTC.

V gene TRBV11-2 combines with J gene TRBJ1-6; D gene ambiguous. The germline CDR1 and CDR2 sequences are SGHAT and FQNNGV. V gave up 0 bases and J gave up 11 bases, with 11 bases separating them. The CDR3 is made up of 14 amino acids. CDR3 residues: CASSLDRQSAPLHF. DNA of the CDR3: TGTGCCAGCAGCTTAGACCGACAATCAGCACCCCTCCACTTT.

The V gene is TRBV20-1, the J gene TRBJ1-4, with unresolved D. Germline CDR1 reads DFQATT; CDR2 reads SNEGSKA (reference sequence). Trimming took off 3 bases at V and 4 bases at J, with 6 bases between the two ends. The CDR3 totals 12 residues. CDR3 region: CSASALNEKLFF. For the CDR3, the DNA is TGCAGTGCTAGTGCCCTTAATGAAAAACTGTTTTTT.

The rearrangement joins TRBV6-5 to TRBJ1-1, with a possible D match to TRBD1 (6 bases). V was shortened by 4 bases and J by 3 bases, with 15 bases between the two germline ends. The CDR3 covers 15 residues. The germline CDR1 and CDR2 sequences are MNHEY and SVGAGI. In nucleotides, the CDR3 is TGTGCCAGCAGTTTAGGGGGTGTTGTGGACACTGAAGCTTTCTTT. Amino acids: CASSLGGVVDTEAFF.

This rearrangement joins TRBV11-1 to TRBJ2-2; D unclear. This CDR3 spans 14 amino acids. Germline-derived CDR1 and CDR2 are SGHAT and FQDESV (reference sequence). Trimming removed 2 bases at V and 4 bases at J, with 8 bases between. CDR3 loop: CASSLLSVTGELFF. CDR3 DNA: TGTGCCAGCAGCTTACTCAGCGTCACCGGGGAGCTGTTTTTT.

This clone was observed many times. The genes are TRBV18 and TRBJ2-1; D is undetermined. Looked up from germline, CDR1 is KGHSH and CDR2 is LQKENI. The germline V and J ends were trimmed by 4 bases and 2 bases, with 9 bases remaining between them. There are 14 residues in the CDR3. CDR3 protein: CASSLLEAYNEQFF. CDR3 DNA sequence: TGTGCCAGCTCACTCTTAGAAGCCTACAATGAGCAGTTCTTC. Full variable domain (outside the CDR3, taken from reference TRBV18 and TRBJ2-1): NAGVMQNPRHLVRRRGQEARLRCSPMKGHSHVYWYRQLPEEGLKFMVYLQKENIIDESGMPKERFSAEFPKEGPSILRIQQVVRGDSAAYFCASSLLEAYNEQFFGPGTRLTVL.

This chain joins TRBV4-3 and TRBJ1-2; D might be TRBD1 (5 bases). With 2 bases removed from V and 8 bases from J, the gap between germline ends came to 21 bases. CDR3 size: 16 residues. From germline, CDR1 is LGHNA and CDR2 YSLEER. The CDR3 region has the DNA TGCGCCAGCAGCCAACTGAGAGCATATATGGGGGGAGGCTACACCTTC. Translated, it gives CASSQLRAYMGGGYTF.